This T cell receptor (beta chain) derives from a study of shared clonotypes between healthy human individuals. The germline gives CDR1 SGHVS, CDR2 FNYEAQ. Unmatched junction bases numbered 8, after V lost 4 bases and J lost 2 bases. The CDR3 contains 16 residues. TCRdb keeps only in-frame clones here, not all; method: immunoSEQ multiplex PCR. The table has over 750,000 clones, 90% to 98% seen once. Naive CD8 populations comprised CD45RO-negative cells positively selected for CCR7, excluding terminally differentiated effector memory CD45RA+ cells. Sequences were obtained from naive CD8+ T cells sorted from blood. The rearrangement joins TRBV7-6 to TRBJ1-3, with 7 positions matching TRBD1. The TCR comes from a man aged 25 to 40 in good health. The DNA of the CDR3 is TGTGCCAGCAGCTCAGGGTACAGGGGACCTGGAAACACCATATATTTT. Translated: CASSSGYRGPGNTIYF.